One sample yielded the 5 T cell receptor beta chains listed below, sequenced in a study of radiotherapy plus CTLA-4 blockade in lung cancer. The repertoire was sequenced with immunoSEQ multiplex PCR; TCRdb's copy has only in-frame clones and lacks some. The data show about 40,000 clones, with roughly 73% seen just once and 23% held by the top ten. The sample consisted of peripheral blood, taken from a patient treated with radiotherapy plus ipilimumab. These receptors all stem from a human donor with non-small cell lung cancer that progressed on radiotherapy plus ipilimumab.

The CDR3 sequence: CASSTGDHYGYTF. The CDR3 DNA reads TGTGCCAGCAGTACAGGGGATCACTATGGCTACACCTTC. The chain uses TRBV6-5 and TRBJ1-2, with 7 nucleotides matching TRBD1. V trimming: 5 bases; J trimming: 3 bases; junction bases outside the gene matches: 3. There are 13 residues in the CDR3. Germline CDR1 reads MNHEY; CDR2 reads SVGAGI.

The CDR3 nucleotides read TGCGCCAGCAGCACCGGACAGGGTTACAATGAGCAGTTCTTC. This encodes CASSTGQGYNEQFF. This sequence joins TRBV5-1 and TRBJ2-1, with TRBD1 matching over 8 bases. Germline CDR1 SGHRS, CDR2 YFSETQ. CDR3 length: 14 residues. The V segment lost 4 bases and the J segment 4 bases; nucleotides outside the gene matches: 4.

This clone was seen only once. Other DNA sequences within the sample encode an identical CDR3. This chain connects TRBV27 to TRBJ1-5; 7 bases align to TRBD1. Losses at the gene ends were 6 bases for V and 0 bases for J; bases not matched to a gene: 5. Germline V lookup: CDR1 MNHEY, CDR2 SMNVEV (reference sequence). The CDR3 totals 15 residues. The CDR3 protein is CASRPGQISNQPQHF. Written as DNA, the CDR3 is TGTGCCAGCAGACCGGGACAGATTAGCAATCAGCCCCAGCATTTT.

The gene calls are TRBV2 and TRBJ1-3; 7 bases are a match to TRBD1. Trimming cost V 10 bases and J 1 base; bases outside gene matches: 7. The CDR3 loop spans 14 amino acids. CDR1 SNHLY and CDR2 FYNNEI come from the germline V gene. The CDR3 sequence: CANEPRGSGNTIYF. Written as DNA, the CDR3 is TGTGCCAACGAGCCCAGGGGGTCTGGAAACACCATATATTTT. The full variable domain, completed using reference TRBV2 and TRBJ1-3, is EPEVTQTPSHQVTQMGQEVILRCVPISNHLYFYWYRQILGQKVEFLVSFYNNEISEKSEIFDDQFSVERPDGSNFTLKIRSTKLEDSAMYFCANEPRGSGNTIYFGEGSWLTVV.

The chain employs TRBV7-2 and TRBJ1-2; no clear D. The germline V gene encodes CDR1 SGHTA and CDR2 FQGNSA. Trimming removed 5 bases from V and 7 bases from J, with 17 bases in between. The CDR3 runs 14 residues. The CDR3 nucleotides read TGTGCCAGCAGCCCTTTGGGGATGCGGGGTGGCTACACCTTC. It specifies CASSPLGMRGGYTF.